Listed below are T cell receptor beta chains from one sample, sequenced in a study of radiotherapy plus CTLA-4 blockade in lung cancer. TCRdb's table, derived via immunoSEQ multiplex PCR, lists solely in-frame clones and lacks some. The sample includes under 95,000 clones, under 80% of them seen just once. Material: peripheral blood, obtained from a patient treated with radiotherapy plus ipilimumab. These receptors all come from a human donor with non-small cell lung cancer whose response to radiotherapy plus ipilimumab could not be evaluated. Some clones in this sample may be carry-over from other donors' samples. The CDR3 runs from the conserved cysteine through the conserved F or W. D genes are given only for firm matches. Part of the rows lack a size; the others show once, few, many or a class for expanded clones.

d_call: TRBD1; j_call: TRBJ2-5; clone_size: NA; v_call: TRBV6-1; cdr3_aa: CASSPGQVSRETQYF; cdr3_nt: TGTGCCAGCAGTCCGGGACAGGTATCGCGAGAGACCCAGTACTTC
d_call: TRBD1; j_call: TRBJ2-1; clone_size: NA; v_call: TRBV4-1; cdr3_aa: CASSQDGTGGRGGEQFF; cdr3_nt: TGCGCCAGCAGCCAAGATGGGACAGGGGGTCGCGGGGGTGAGCAGTTCTTC
d_call: TRBD1; j_call: TRBJ1-1; clone_size: NA; v_call: TRBV10-3; cdr3_aa: CAISGLNRGLGVNTEAFF; cdr3_nt: TGTGCCATCAGTGGATTGAACAGGGGGCTGGGCGTGAACACTGAAGCTTTCTTT
d_call: TRBD1; j_call: TRBJ1-2; clone_size: few; v_call: TRBV7-8; cdr3_aa: CASSPDGTASNYGYTF; cdr3_nt: TGTGCCAGCAGCCCGGACGGGACAGCTTCTAACTATGGCTACACCTTC
d_call: NA; j_call: TRBJ1-2; clone_size: NA; v_call: TRBV10-1; cdr3_aa: CASRTAGNETNYGYTF; cdr3_nt: TGCGCCAGCAGGACAGCGGGTAATGAGACTAACTATGGCTACACCTTC
d_call: NA; j_call: TRBJ2-7; clone_size: NA; v_call: TRBV19; cdr3_aa: CASKLGHSLYEQYF; cdr3_nt: TGTGCCAGTAAATTAGGACACAGCCTCTACGAGCAGTACTTC
d_call: TRBD2; j_call: TRBJ2-5; clone_size: NA; v_call: TRBV5-1; cdr3_aa: CASRKQAGTQETQYF; cdr3_nt: TGCGCCAGCAGAAAACAAGCGGGGACCCAAGAGACCCAGTACTTC
d_call: TRBD2; j_call: TRBJ2-3; clone_size: NA; v_call: TRBV2; cdr3_aa: CASSEIGLAGGPGTDTQYF; cdr3_nt: TGTGCCAGCAGTGAGATCGGACTAGCGGGGGGGCCCGGCACAGATACGCAGTATTTT
d_call: NA; j_call: TRBJ1-2; clone_size: NA; v_call: TRBV2; cdr3_aa: CAGSEGGWSGYTF; cdr3_nt: TGTGCAGGCAGCGAGGGAGGGTGGAGTGGCTACACCTTC
d_call: TRBD1; j_call: TRBJ1-1; clone_size: NA; v_call: TRBV6-1; cdr3_aa: CASRGDRLNTEAFF; cdr3_nt: TGTGCCAGCAGGGGGGACAGGTTGAACACTGAAGCTTTCTTT
d_call: TRBD1; j_call: TRBJ2-1; clone_size: NA; v_call: TRBV6-5; cdr3_aa: CASSVGGATNEQFF; cdr3_nt: TGTGCCAGCAGCGTAGGGGGCGCGACAAATGAGCAGTTCTTC
d_call: NA; j_call: TRBJ1-3; clone_size: NA; v_call: TRBV9; cdr3_aa: CASSVDGASSDTIYF; cdr3_nt: TGTGCCAGCAGCGTAGATGGTGCGTCCTCGGACACCATATATTTT
d_call: TRBD1; j_call: TRBJ2-7; clone_size: NA; v_call: TRBV27; cdr3_aa: CASSPSGQGYEQYF; cdr3_nt: TGTGCCAGCAGCCCCTCGGGACAGGGCTACGAGCAGTACTTC
d_call: TRBD2; j_call: TRBJ2-1; clone_size: once; v_call: TRBV29-1; cdr3_aa: CSVPPMGAGGNEQFF; cdr3_nt: TGCAGCGTCCCTCCGATGGGCGCGGGAGGGAATGAGCAGTTCTTC
d_call: TRBD2; j_call: TRBJ2-2; clone_size: once; v_call: TRBV4-3; cdr3_aa: CASSPGTSRGTGELFF; cdr3_nt: TGCGCCAGCAGCCCCGGGACTAGCCGAGGCACCGGGGAGCTGTTTTTT
d_call: NA; j_call: TRBJ2-7; clone_size: NA; v_call: TRBV29-1; cdr3_aa: CSVQAYYEQYF; cdr3_nt: TGCAGCGTTCAGGCCTACTACGAGCAGTACTTC
d_call: NA; j_call: TRBJ1-2; clone_size: NA; v_call: TRBV7-9; cdr3_aa: CASDGGQSGYTF; cdr3_nt: TGTGCCAGCGACGGAGGACAGAGCGGCTACACCTTC
d_call: TRBD2; j_call: TRBJ2-3; clone_size: once; v_call: TRBV7-3; cdr3_aa: CASSSGLTSGGSDTQYF; cdr3_nt: TGTGCCAGCAGCTCCGGCCTTACTAGCGGGGGGTCAGATACGCAGTATTTT
d_call: NA; j_call: TRBJ2-1; clone_size: NA; v_call: TRBV12-5; cdr3_aa: CASGLVFDEQFF; cdr3_nt: TGTGCTAGTGGTTTGGTATTCGATGAGCAGTTCTTC
d_call: TRBD2; j_call: TRBJ2-7; clone_size: NA; v_call: TRBV30; cdr3_aa: CAWSLKGWREGPPSKQYF; cdr3_nt: TGTGCCTGGAGTCTAAAAGGCTGGCGGGAGGGCCCCCCTAGTAAGCAGTACTTC
d_call: TRBD1; j_call: TRBJ2-4; clone_size: NA; v_call: TRBV9; cdr3_aa: CASSVGQGNIQYF; cdr3_nt: TGTGCCAGCAGCGTAGGACAGGGGAACATTCAGTACTTC
d_call: NA; j_call: TRBJ1-6; clone_size: NA; v_call: TRBV7-3; cdr3_aa: CASTLQAIYNSPLHF; cdr3_nt: TGTGCCAGCACCTTACAGGCGATCTATAATTCACCCCTCCACTTT
d_call: NA; j_call: TRBJ1-1; clone_size: NA; v_call: TRBV27; cdr3_aa: CASRLRGWTEAFF; cdr3_nt: TGTGCCAGCAGACTGCGGGGTTGGACTGAAGCTTTCTTT
d_call: TRBD2; j_call: TRBJ2-5; clone_size: NA; v_call: TRBV6-5; cdr3_aa: CASSYGSGGRETQYF; cdr3_nt: TGTGCCAGCAGTTACGGAAGCGGGGGGCGAGAGACCCAGTACTTC
d_call: NA; j_call: TRBJ1-1; clone_size: once; v_call: TRBV7-6; cdr3_aa: CASSFEDLDTEAFF; cdr3_nt: TGTGCCAGCAGCTTCGAAGACTTAGACACTGAAGCTTTCTTT
d_call: NA; j_call: TRBJ2-3; clone_size: NA; v_call: TRBV2; cdr3_aa: CASRNDLETQYF; cdr3_nt: TGTGCCAGCAGGAATGACTTAGAGACGCAGTATTTT
d_call: TRBD1; j_call: TRBJ2-7; clone_size: NA; v_call: TRBV28; cdr3_aa: CASSSVGTALPYEQYF; cdr3_nt: TGTGCCAGCAGTTCCGTGGGGACAGCACTACCCTACGAGCAGTACTTC
d_call: TRBD1; j_call: TRBJ1-2; clone_size: NA; v_call: TRBV18; cdr3_aa: CASSPGTDSNYGYTF; cdr3_nt: TGTGCCAGCTCACCCGGGACAGATTCCAACTATGGCTACACCTTC
d_call: NA; j_call: TRBJ2-1; clone_size: few; v_call: TRBV7-9; cdr3_aa: CASSTQLSSYNEQFF; cdr3_nt: TGTGCCAGCAGCACACAGCTCAGCTCCTACAATGAGCAGTTCTTC
d_call: TRBD1; j_call: TRBJ1-1; clone_size: few; v_call: TRBV6-5; cdr3_aa: CASRHGTGNTEAFF; cdr3_nt: TGTGCCAGCAGACACGGGACAGGGAACACTGAAGCTTTCTTT
d_call: NA; j_call: TRBJ2-5; clone_size: NA; v_call: TRBV28; cdr3_aa: CASSLRGRARETQYF; cdr3_nt: TGTGCCAGCAGTTTAAGGGGTAGGGCTAGGGAGACCCAGTACTTC